This T cell receptor (beta chain) was documented in a study of liver allograft versus peripheral blood T cells (dated by TCRdb to 2018 to 2020). A note on the overall study: In liver transplant recipients, the study looked at T cell receptor repertoires in the peripheral blood and set them against the repertoires found within the transplanted livers.

Broader findings and caveats from the paper: T cell receptor repertoires inside liver allografts were reported to differ from those detected in peripheral blood.

Instrument on record: Illumina MiSeq. TCRdb reworked the public reads: Q25 trimming with fastp, MiXCR clone assembly, productive beta chains retained. When rows share a CDR3 protein, they turn into one entry using the most common DNA and genes. Recorded for this sample are some 7,200 distinct CDR3 sequences; approximately 15% of them occurred a single time. Clones ranked in the top ten supply 2.5% to 3% of the sample. About this clonotype: Which antigen it targets is not known. No per-base quality is available; no much larger clone lies one base away.

This TCR was recovered from a human patient who had a liver transplant. Some T cells may have been brought in with the graft after a transplant.

The CDR3 reads as follows: CASSSGTTGETQYF. The DNA is as follows: TGTGCCAGCAGCTCCGGGACAACCGGGGAGACCCAGTACTTC. The rearranged segments are TRBV12-3 or TRBV12-4 and TRBJ2-5; 6 matching bases give a weak D call of TRBD1. Deletion took 6 bases off V and 5 bases off J, with a span of 16 bases between the germline ends. The CDR3 starts with the cysteine, ends with the phenylalanine, and has 14 residues. Only the CDR3 portion is preserved as DNA: 42 bases, with reading frame beginning at the first base.